The present T cell receptor beta chain was sequenced within a study of cytomegalovirus exposure and HLA in healthy donors. The CDR3 runs to 11 residues. V dropped 6 bases and J dropped 7; count of bases not matched to a gene: 2. In germline, CDR1 is MNHEY, CDR2 SVGAGI. In the PCR, 60 Vbeta and 13 Jbeta primers were used. The repertoire was sequenced with immunoSEQ multiplex PCR; TCRdb's copy has only in-frame clones and lacks some. The sample carries about 170,000 clones, roughly 81% recorded once. This TCR derives from a girl aged 5 to 17 in good health and CMV-seropositive. The sequenced sample consisted of PBMCs. The chain links TRBV6-5 to TRBJ2-7, with 8 bases identical to TRBD2. CDR3 sequence reads: CASRTSVEQYF. CDR3 nucleotides: TGTGCCAGCAGGACTAGCGTGGAGCAGTACTTC.